This TCR beta chain emerged from a study of blood T cells in healthy people across ages. The CDR3 has 15 residues. With respect to this clonotype: The germline gene is not matched at one end of the junction; a read error may be the cause.

Through a sample-barcoded 5' primer and a J-beta primer mix, a second PCR was run for roughly 7 to 12 cycles. Using its own MiXCR run on the 5' RACE reads, TCRdb lists one record per CDR3 protein. The sample has around 1,000,000 distinct CDR3 sequences, less than 25% seen once. Another study also made use of these data, one on T cells of mothers and their children.

V is TRBV12-3 or TRBV12-4 and J is TRBJ2-7; 9 positions agree with TRBD2. The source of this sequence is a girl aged 2 to 10 in good health. Material for sequencing was blood. The CDR3 sequence is CASSLGREGSYEQCF. CDR3 nucleotide sequence: TGTGCCAGCAGTTTGGGGCGGGAGGGTAGCTACGAGCAGTGCTTC.